This TCR beta chain was obtained from a study of response to subunit inactivated influenza vaccine (dated by TCRdb to the late 2010s). Some background on the complete study: The study used deep quantitative T cell receptor repertoire profiling to track responses to a trivalent subunit inactivated influenza vaccine.

Broader findings and caveats from the paper: The authors proposed that each seasonal influenza vaccination may bring in only a limited number of new T cells.

Library method: RT-PCR. The listed sequencing device is Illumina HiSeq 2500. In TCRdb, the public reads were trimmed at Q25 with fastp and aligned with MiXCR, with productive beta chains retained. CDR3 protein duplicates are merged, each entry listing the most common genes and DNA. This sample gives 700,000 to 800,000 distinct CDR3 sequences in total; 18% of them show up just once. 11% of the sample is taken by the ten largest. As to this clonotype: The antigen this receptor binds is unknown. The record has no base qualities; no much larger clone is one base away.

There are 14 amino acids in the CDR3, from cysteine to phenylalanine inclusive. Just the 42-base CDR3 DNA is kept, in frame starting at base 1. CDR1 and CDR2 are drawn from the germline V gene (reference sequence): DFQATT, SNEGSKA. Sample: PBMCs from blood, taken about 5 days after vaccination. The receptor chain draws on TRBV20-1 and TRBJ1-4, with a weak D call of TRBD1 (5 bases match). The receptor was derived from a man in his forties or fifties who received an inactivated influenza vaccine. Donor details come from another sample of the same person, matched by shared clones. CDR3 region: CSVFRDVYNEKLFF. The nucleotide sequence is given as TGCAGCGTTTTTCGGGACGTTTATAATGAAAAACTGTTTTTT.